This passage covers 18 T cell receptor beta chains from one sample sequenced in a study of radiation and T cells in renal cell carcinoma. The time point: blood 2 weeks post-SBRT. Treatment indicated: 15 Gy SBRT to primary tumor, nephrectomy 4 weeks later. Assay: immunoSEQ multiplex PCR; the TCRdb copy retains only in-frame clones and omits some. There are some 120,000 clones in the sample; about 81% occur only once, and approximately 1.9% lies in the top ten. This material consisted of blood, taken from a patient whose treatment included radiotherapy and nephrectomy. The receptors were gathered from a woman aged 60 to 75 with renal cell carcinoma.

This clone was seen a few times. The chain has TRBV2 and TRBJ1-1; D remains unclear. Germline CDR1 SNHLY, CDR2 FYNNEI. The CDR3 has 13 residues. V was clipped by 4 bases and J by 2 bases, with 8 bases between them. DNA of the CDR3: TGTGCCAGCAGTGGTTTGCCTAACACTGAAGCTTTCTTT. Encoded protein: CASSGLPNTEAFF. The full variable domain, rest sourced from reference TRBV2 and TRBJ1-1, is EPEVTQTPSHQVTQMGQEVILRCVPISNHLYFYWYRQILGQKVEFLVSFYNNEISEKSEIFDDQFSVERPDGSNFTLKIRSTKLEDSAMYFCASSGLPNTEAFFGQGTRLTVV.

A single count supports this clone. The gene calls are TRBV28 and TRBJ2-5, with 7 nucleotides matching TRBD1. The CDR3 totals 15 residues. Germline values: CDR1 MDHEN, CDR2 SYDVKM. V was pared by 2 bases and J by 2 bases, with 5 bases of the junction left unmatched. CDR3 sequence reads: CASSLADRVQETQYF. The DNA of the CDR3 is TGTGCCAGCAGTTTAGCCGACAGGGTTCAAGAGACCCAGTACTTC.

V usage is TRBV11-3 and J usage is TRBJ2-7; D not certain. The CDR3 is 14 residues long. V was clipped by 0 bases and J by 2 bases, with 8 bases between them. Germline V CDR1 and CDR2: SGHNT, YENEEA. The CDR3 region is CASSLEFGTYEQYF. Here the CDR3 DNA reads TGTGCCAGCAGCTTAGAGTTCGGCACCTACGAGCAGTACTTC.

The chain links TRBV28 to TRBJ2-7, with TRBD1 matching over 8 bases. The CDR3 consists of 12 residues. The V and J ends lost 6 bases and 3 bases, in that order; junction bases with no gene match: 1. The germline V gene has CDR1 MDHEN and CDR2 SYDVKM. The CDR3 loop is CASSDRGYEQYF. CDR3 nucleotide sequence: TGTGCCAGCAGCGACAGGGGCTACGAGCAGTACTTC.

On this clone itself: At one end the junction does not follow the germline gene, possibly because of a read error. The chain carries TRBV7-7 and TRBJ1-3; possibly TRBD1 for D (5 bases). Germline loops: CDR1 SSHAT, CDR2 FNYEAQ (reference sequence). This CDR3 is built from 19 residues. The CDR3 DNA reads TGTGCTAGCAGCTTATCAGATTATCCGGGACCAGGCGGTGGAAACACCATATATTTT. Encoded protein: CASSLSDYPGPGGGNTIYF.

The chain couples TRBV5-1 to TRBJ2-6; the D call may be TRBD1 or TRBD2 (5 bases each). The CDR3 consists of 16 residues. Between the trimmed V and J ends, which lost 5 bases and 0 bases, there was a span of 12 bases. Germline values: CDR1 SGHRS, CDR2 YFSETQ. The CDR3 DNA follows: TGCGCCAGCAGTCGGGGACGGCCCTCTGGGGCCAACGTCCTGACTTTC. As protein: CASSRGRPSGANVLTF.

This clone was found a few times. The CDR3: CASTPMNTEAFF. Here the CDR3 DNA reads TGTGCCAGCACCCCCATGAACACTGAAGCTTTCTTT. The rearrangement links TRBV7-9 to TRBJ1-1; D remains ambiguous. Trimming removed 7 bases at V and 0 bases at J, with 6 bases between. Germline V gene lookup returns CDR1 SEHNR and CDR2 FQNEAQ (reference sequence). The CDR3 loop spans 12 amino acids.

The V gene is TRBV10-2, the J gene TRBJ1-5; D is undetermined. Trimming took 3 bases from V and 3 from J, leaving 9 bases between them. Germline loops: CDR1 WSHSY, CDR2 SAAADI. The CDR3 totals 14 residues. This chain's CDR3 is CASSEAGPNQPQHF. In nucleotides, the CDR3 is TGCGCCAGCAGTGAAGCTGGTCCCAATCAGCCCCAGCATTTT.

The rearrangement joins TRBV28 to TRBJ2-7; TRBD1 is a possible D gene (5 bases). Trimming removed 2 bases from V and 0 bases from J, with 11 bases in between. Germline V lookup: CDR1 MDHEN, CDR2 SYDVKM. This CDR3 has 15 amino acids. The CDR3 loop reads CASSLTAGPSYEQYF. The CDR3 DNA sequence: TGTGCCAGCAGTTTAACAGCAGGGCCCTCCTACGAGCAGTACTTC. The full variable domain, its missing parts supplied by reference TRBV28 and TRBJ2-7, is DVKVTQSSRYLVKRTGEKVFLECVQDMDHENMFWYRQDPGLGLRLIYFSYDVKMKEKGDIPEGYSVSREKKERFSLILESASTNQTSMYLCASSLTAGPSYEQYFGPGTRLTVT.

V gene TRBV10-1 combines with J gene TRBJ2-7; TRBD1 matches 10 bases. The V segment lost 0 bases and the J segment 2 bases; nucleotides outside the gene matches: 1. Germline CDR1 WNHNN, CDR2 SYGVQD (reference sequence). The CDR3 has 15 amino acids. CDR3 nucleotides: TGCGCCAGCAGTGAGTCGGGACAGGGGACCTACGAGCAGTACTTC. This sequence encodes CASSESGQGTYEQYF.

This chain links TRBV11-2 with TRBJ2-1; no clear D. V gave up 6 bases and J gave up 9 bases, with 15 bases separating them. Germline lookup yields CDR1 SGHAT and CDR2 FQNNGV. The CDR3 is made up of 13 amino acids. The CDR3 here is CASSSSTSGEQFF. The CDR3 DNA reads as TGTGCCAGCAGTTCGTCCACCTCCGGTGAGCAGTTCTTC.

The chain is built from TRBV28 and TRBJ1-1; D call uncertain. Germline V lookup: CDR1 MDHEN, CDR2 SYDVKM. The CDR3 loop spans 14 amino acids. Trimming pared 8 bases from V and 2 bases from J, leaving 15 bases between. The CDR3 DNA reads TGTGCCAGCCGCCGCAAAGGGATAAACACTGAAGCTTTCTTT. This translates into CASRRKGINTEAFF.

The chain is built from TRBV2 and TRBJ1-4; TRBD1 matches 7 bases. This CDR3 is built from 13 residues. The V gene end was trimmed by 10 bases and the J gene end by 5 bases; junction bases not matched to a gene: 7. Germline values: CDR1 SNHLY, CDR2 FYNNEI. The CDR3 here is CATTGQRNEKLFF. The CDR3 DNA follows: TGTGCCACAACGGGACAGCGAAATGAAAAACTGTTTTTT. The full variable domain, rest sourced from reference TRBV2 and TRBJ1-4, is EPEVTQTPSHQVTQMGQEVILRCVPISNHLYFYWYRQILGQKVEFLVSFYNNEISEKSEIFDDQFSVERPDGSNFTLKIRSTKLEDSAMYFCATTGQRNEKLFFGSGTQLSVL.

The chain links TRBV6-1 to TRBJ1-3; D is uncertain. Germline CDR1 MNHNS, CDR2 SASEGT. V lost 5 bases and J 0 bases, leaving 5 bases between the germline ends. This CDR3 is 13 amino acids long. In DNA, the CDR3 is TGTGCCAGCAGTCCCCTCTCTGGAAACACCATATATTTT. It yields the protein CASSPLSGNTIYF.

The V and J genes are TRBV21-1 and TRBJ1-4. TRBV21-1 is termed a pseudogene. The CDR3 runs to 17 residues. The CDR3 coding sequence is TGTGCCAGCAGCAGGAGGACCCCCAGAGACTATAATGAAAAACTGTTTTTT. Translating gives CASSRRTPRDYNEKLFF.

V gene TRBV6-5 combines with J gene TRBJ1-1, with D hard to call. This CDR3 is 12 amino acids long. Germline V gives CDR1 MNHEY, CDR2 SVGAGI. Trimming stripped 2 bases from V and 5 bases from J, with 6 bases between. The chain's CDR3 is CASSYSRTEAFF. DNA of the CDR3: TGTGCCAGCAGTTACAGCCGGACTGAAGCTTTCTTT.

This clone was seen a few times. The CDR3 here is CASRWRTGGLGDTQYF. The CDR3 coding sequence is TGTGCCAGCAGATGGCGGACAGGGGGACTTGGAGATACGCAGTATTTT. The chain is built from TRBV5-6 and TRBJ2-3; 10 bases are shared with TRBD1. The CDR3 has 16 residues. Trimming removed 5 bases from V and 5 bases from J; junction bases left unmatched: 11. Germline CDR1 reads SGHDT; CDR2 reads YYEEEE.

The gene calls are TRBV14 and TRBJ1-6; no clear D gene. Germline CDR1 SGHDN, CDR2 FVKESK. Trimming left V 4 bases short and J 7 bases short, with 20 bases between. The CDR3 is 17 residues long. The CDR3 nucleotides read TGTGCCAGCAGCCGGTTAATGGGAGGCCAGGTGAATTCACCCCTCCACTTT. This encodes CASSRLMGGQVNSPLHF.